The clone carrying this TCR beta chain was recorded once. Libraries were prepared by immunoSEQ multiplex PCR; TCRdb keeps only in-frame clonotypes and omits some of them. This sample carries roughly 19,000 clones, approximately 80% of them seen once, and the ten largest clones take around 3.6%. The trim removed 1 base at V and 4 bases at J, leaving 9 bases unmatched. Germline assignment: CDR1 SGHTA and CDR2 FQGNSA. The CDR3 is 17 residues long. This specimen comes from a study of chemoradiotherapy in HPV16-positive cancers. The clonotype was recovered from a human donor with HPV-associated anogenital cancer. The chain couples TRBV7-2 to TRBJ2-5; 10 nucleotides align to TRBD2. This specimen was blood, taken from a patient who underwent chemoradiotherapy. CDR3 coding DNA: TGTGCCAGCAGCTTAGTGGCTAGCGGGGGAGTGGGAGAGACCCAGTACTTC. Its translation is CASSLVASGGVGETQYF.